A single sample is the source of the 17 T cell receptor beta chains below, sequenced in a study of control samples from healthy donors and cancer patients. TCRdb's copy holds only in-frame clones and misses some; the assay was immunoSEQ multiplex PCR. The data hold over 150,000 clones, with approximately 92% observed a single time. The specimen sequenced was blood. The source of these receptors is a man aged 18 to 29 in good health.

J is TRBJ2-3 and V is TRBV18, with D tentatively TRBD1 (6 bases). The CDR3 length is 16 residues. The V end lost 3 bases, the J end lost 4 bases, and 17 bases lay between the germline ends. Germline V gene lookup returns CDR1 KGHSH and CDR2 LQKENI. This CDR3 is CASSPAKFTGPDTQYF. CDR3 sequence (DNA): TGTGCCAGCTCACCGGCTAAGTTTACAGGGCCAGATACGCAGTATTTT.

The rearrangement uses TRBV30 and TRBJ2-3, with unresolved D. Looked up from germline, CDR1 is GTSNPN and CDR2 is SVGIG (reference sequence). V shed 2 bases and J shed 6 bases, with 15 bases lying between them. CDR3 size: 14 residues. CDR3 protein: CAWSNGIAEDTQYF. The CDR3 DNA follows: TGTGCCTGGAGTAATGGGATCGCGGAGGATACGCAGTATTTT.

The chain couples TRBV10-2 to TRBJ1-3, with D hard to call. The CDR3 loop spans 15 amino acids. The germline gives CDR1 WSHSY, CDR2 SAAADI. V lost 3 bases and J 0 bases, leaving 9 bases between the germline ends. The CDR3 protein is CASSDAASSGNTIYF. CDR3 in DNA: TGCGCCAGCAGTGATGCAGCCAGCTCTGGAAACACCATATATTTT.

Here the CDR3 DNA reads TGCAGCGTCAAACCCAGGGGTGGCGAGCAGTACTTC. Residues: CSVKPRGGEQYF. V gene TRBV29-1 combines with J gene TRBJ2-7, with D tentatively TRBD1 (6 bases). V lost 6 bases, J lost 6 bases, and 15 bases lay in between. Germline-derived CDR1 and CDR2 are SQVTM and ANQGSEA. The CDR3 runs 12 residues.

For the CDR3, the DNA is TGTGCCATCAGTGACGCGCAGACTAATCAGCCCCAGCATTTT. Translating gives CAISDAQTNQPQHF. The chain employs TRBV10-3 and TRBJ1-5, with D unclear. V gave up 3 bases and J gave up 4 bases, with 10 bases separating them. There are 14 residues in the CDR3. Germline lookup yields CDR1 ENHRY and CDR2 SYGVKD.

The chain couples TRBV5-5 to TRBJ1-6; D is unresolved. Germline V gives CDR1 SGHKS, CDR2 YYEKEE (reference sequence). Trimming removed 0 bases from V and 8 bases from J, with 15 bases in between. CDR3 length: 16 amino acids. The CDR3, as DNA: TGTGCCAGCAGCTTGGGTGATCACAAGGGCTATTCACCCCTCCACTTT. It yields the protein CASSLGDHKGYSPLHF.

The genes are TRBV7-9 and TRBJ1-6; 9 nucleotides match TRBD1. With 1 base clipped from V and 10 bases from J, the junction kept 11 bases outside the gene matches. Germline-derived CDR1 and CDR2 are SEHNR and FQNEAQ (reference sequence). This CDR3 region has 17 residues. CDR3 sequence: CASSLETGGTMISPLHF. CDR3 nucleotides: TGTGCCAGCAGCTTAGAGACAGGGGGAACTATGATATCACCCCTCCACTTT.

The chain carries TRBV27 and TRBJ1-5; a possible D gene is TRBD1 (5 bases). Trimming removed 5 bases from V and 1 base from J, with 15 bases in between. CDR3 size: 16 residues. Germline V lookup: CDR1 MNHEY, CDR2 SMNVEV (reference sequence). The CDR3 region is CASSRKGPQSNQPQHF. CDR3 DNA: TGTGCCAGCAGTAGGAAGGGACCACAGAGCAATCAGCCCCAGCATTTT.

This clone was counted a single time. CDR3 in DNA: TGCAGCGTTGACAGGGTTGGCTATGGCTACACCTTC. Translated, it gives CSVDRVGYGYTF. The chain employs TRBV29-1 and TRBJ1-2; a weak D match, TRBD1 (5 bases). Trimming took off 3 bases at V and 4 bases at J, with 9 bases between the two ends. Germline lookup yields CDR1 SQVTM and CDR2 ANQGSEA. The CDR3 is 12 amino acids. Full variable domain (remainder filled in from reference TRBV29-1 and TRBJ1-2): SAVISQKPSRDICQRGTSLTIQCQVDSQVTMMFWYRQQPGQSLTLIATANQGSEATYESGFVIDKFPISRPNLTFSTLTVSNMSPEDSSIYLCSVDRVGYGYTFGSGTRLTVV.

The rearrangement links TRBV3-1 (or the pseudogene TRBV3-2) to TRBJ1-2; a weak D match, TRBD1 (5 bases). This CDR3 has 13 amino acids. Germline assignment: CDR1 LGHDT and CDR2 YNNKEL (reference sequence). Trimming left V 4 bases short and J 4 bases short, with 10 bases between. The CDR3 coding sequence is TGTGCCAGCAGCCGTGGGGGACTCTATGGCTACACCTTC. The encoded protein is CASSRGGLYGYTF.

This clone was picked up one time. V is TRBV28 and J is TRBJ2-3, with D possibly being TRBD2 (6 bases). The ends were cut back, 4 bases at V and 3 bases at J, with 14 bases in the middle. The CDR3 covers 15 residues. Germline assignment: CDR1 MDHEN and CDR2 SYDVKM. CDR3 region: CASSSIGGATDTQYF. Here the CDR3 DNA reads TGTGCCAGCAGTTCAATCGGGGGAGCGACAGATACGCAGTATTTT.

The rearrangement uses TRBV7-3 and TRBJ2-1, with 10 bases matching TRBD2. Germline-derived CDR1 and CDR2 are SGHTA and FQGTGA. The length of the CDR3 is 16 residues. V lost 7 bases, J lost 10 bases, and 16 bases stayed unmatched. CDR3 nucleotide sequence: TGTGCCAGCATAACTAATCCCAGCGGGGGGGCCGGAGAGCAGTTCTTC. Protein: CASITNPSGGAGEQFF.

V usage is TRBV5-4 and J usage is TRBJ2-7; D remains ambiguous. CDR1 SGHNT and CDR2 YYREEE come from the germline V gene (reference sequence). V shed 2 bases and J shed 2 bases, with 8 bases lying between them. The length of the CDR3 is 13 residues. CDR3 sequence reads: CASSLSGPYEQYF. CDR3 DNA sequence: TGTGCCAGCAGCTTATCCGGACCCTACGAGCAGTACTTC. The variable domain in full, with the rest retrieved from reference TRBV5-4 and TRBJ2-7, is ETGVTQSPTHLIKTRGQQVTLRCSSQSGHNTVSWYQQALGQGPQFIFQYYREEENGRGNFPPRFSGLQFPNYSSELNVNALELDDSALYLCASSLSGPYEQYFGPGTRLTVT.

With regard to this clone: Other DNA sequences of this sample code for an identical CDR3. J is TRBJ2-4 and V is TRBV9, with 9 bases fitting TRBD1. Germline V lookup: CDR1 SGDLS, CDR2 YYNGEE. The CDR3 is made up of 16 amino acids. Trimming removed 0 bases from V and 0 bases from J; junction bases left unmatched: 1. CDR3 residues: CASSVGQGVAKNIQYF. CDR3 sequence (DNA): TGTGCCAGCAGCGTAGGACAGGGGGTAGCCAAAAACATTCAGTACTTC.

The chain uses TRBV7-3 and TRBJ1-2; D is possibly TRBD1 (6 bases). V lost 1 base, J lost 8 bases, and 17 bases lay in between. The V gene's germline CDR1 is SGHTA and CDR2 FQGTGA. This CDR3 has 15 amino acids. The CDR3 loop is CASSLIGGAGDGYTF. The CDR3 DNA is TGTGCCAGCAGCTTAATTGGGGGCGCGGGTGACGGCTACACCTTC. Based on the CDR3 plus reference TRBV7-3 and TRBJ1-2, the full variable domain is GAGVSQTPSNKVTEKGKYVELRCDPISGHTALYWYRQSLGQGPEFLIYFQGTGAADDSGLPNDRFFAVRPEGSVSTLKIQRTERGDSAVYLCASSLIGGAGDGYTFGSGTRLTVV.

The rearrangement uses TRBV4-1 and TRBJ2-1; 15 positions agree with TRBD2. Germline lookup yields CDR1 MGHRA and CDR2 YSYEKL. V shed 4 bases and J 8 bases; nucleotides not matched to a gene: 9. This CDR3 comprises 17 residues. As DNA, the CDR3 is TGCGCCAGCAGCCTGGGGACTAGCGGGGGGTCGACGGATGAGCAGTTCTTC. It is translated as CASSLGTSGGSTDEQFF.

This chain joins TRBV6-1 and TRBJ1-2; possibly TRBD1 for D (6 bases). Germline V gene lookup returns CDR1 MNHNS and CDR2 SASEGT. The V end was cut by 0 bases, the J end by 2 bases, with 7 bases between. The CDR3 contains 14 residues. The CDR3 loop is CASSEADRNYGYTF. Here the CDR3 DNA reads TGTGCCAGCAGTGAAGCGGACAGAAACTATGGCTACACCTTC.